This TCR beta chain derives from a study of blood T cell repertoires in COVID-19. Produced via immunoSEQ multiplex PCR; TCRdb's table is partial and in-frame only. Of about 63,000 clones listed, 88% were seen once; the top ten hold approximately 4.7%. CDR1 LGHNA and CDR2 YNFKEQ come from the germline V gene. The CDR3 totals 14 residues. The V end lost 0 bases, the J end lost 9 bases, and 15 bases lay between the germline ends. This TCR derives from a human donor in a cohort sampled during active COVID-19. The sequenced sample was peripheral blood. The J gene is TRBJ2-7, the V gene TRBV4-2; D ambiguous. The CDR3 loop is CASSQEPHNQAQYF. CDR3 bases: TGTGCCAGCAGCCAAGAACCGCATAACCAGGCGCAGTACTTC.